This entry concerns a single T cell receptor beta chain. Just one base apart from a much larger clone, this may be a read error. CDR3 length: 17 amino acids. Germline loops: CDR1 MGHDK, CDR2 SYGVNS. The V segment lost 1 base and the J segment 4 bases; nucleotides outside the gene matches: 10. This sample is drawn from a study of immune heterogeneity within non-small cell lung tumors. TCR beta CDR3 was amplified by multiplex PCR using 32 V and 13 J primers. TCRdb re-analysed the multiplex PCR reads in MiXCR, keeping a single row per CDR3 protein. This table has approximately 15,000 distinct CDR3 sequences, over 25% appearing once. Template material for each sample was 500 to 600 ng of bulk tumor genomic DNA. During surgery, several far-apart biopsies were obtained from every primary tumor. Each patient presented with untreated, newly diagnosed non-small cell lung cancer and received curative surgery.

The receptor was isolated from a man aged 35-49 years with non-small cell lung cancer. The source material was lung tumor tissue. V and J are TRBV25-1 and TRBJ2-1; 7 nucleotides align to TRBD2. The CDR3 DNA reads as TGTGCCAGCAGTGAATCCAGATCGGGAGGTTGGTACAATGAGCAGTTCTTC. Amino acids: CASSESRSGGWYNEQFF.